These 17 T cell receptor beta chains originate from one sample sequenced in a study of T cell responses to AZD1222 COVID-19 vaccine. This table comes from immunoSEQ multiplex PCR, and its TCRdb copy is limited to in-frame clones, with some not included. Among some 150,000 clones, around 92% were seen once, and the ten largest hold about 3%. The sample in question was peripheral blood, obtained on day 0 of AZD1222 vaccination. These receptors all come from an adult in good health.

In this sample, this clone turned up once. This sequence joins TRBV6-2 or TRBV6-3 and TRBJ2-7, with D possibly TRBD2 on 6 matching bases. The CDR3 sequence is 15 residues long. Germline-derived CDR1 and CDR2 are MNHEY and SVGEGT. V was pared by 2 bases and J by 2 bases, with 13 bases between. The CDR3 is CASSYGAGPTYEQYF. CDR3 nucleotides: TGTGCCAGCAGTTACGGAGCGGGCCCCACCTACGAGCAGTACTTC.

The V call is TRBV9, the J call TRBJ1-2; D uncertain. This CDR3 contains 13 residues. The V gene's germline CDR1 is SGDLS and CDR2 YYNGEE. V was shortened by 1 base and J by 4 bases, with 8 bases between the two germline ends. The chain's CDR3 is CASSVSTGYGYTF. The DNA for the CDR3 is TGTGCCAGCAGCGTATCGACCGGCTATGGCTACACCTTC. Variable domain in full (rest from reference TRBV9 and TRBJ1-2): DSGVTQTPKHLITATGQRVTLRCSPRSGDLSVYWYQQSLDQGLQFLIQYYNGEERAKGNILERFSAQQFPDLHSELNLSSLELGDSALYFCASSVSTGYGYTFGSGTRLTVV.

The rearrangement uses TRBV27 and TRBJ1-2; D might be TRBD1 (6 bases). V lost 0 bases and J lost 7, with 9 bases in between. The length of the CDR3 is 13 residues. Germline loops: CDR1 MNHEY, CDR2 SMNVEV (reference sequence). CDR3 nucleotide sequence: TGTGCCAGCAGTTTATCGACAGGTTTTGGCTACACCTTC. Encoded protein: CASSLSTGFGYTF.

The J gene is TRBJ2-1, the V gene TRBV27, with no clear D. V was shortened by 5 bases and J by 1 base, with 21 bases between the two germline ends. The length of the CDR3 is 18 residues. Germline V gene lookup returns CDR1 MNHEY and CDR2 SMNVEV (reference sequence). In nucleotides, the CDR3 is TGTGCCAGCAGTCATAAACCCGAAAGGGTATATTCCTACAATGAGCAGTTCTTC. Translated: CASSHKPERVYSYNEQFF.

The chain links TRBV7-8 to TRBJ1-3, with unresolved D. This CDR3 is built from 14 residues. V lost 4 bases to trimming and J lost 0 bases, with 7 bases between them. Looked up from germline, CDR1 is SGHVS and CDR2 is FQNEAQ. The CDR3 protein is CASSSETSGNTIYF. CDR3 DNA: TGTGCCAGCAGCTCAGAGACCTCTGGAAACACCATATATTTT.

This clone came up a few times. The chain recombines TRBV7-3 with TRBJ2-2; D may match TRBD1 or TRBD2 (6 bases each). This CDR3 comprises 16 residues. Germline-derived CDR1 and CDR2 are SGHTA and FQGTGA. V was pared by 2 bases and J by 7 bases, with 17 bases between. The CDR3: CASSLGQGRLGGELFF. The CDR3 DNA reads as TGTGCCAGCAGCTTAGGCCAGGGGAGGCTTGGCGGGGAGCTGTTTTTT. Variable domain in full (rest from reference TRBV7-3 and TRBJ2-2): GAGVSQTPSNKVTEKGKYVELRCDPISGHTALYWYRQSLGQGPEFLIYFQGTGAADDSGLPNDRFFAVRPEGSVSTLKIQRTERGDSAVYLCASSLGQGRLGGELFFGEGSRLTVL.

CDR3 residues: CATSAPAVDEQFF. CDR3 coding DNA: TGTGCCACCAGCGCTCCGGCCGTAGATGAGCAGTTCTTC. The chain has TRBV15 and TRBJ2-1; D is unclear. CDR1 is LNHNV, CDR2 YYDKDF, per germline (reference sequence). CDR3 length equals 13 residues. V was trimmed by 5 bases and J by 8 bases, leaving 13 bases between them.

As regards this clone: The junction does not match germline at one end; this may be a read error. The chain combines TRBV6-4 with TRBJ2-1, with TRBD2 matching over 11 bases. CDR3 length equals 16 residues. Germline values: CDR1 MRHNA, CDR2 SNTAGT. CDR3 sequence: CASSHSGTSGYNEQFF. The CDR3 DNA sequence: TGTGCCAGCAGTCACTCCGGGACTAGCGGATACAATGAGCAGTTCTTC.

This rearrangement joins TRBV3-1 (or the pseudogene TRBV3-2) to TRBJ1-2, with no clear D. Trimming shortened V by 1 base and J by 4 bases, and 13 bases separated the two germline ends. Germline V gives CDR1 LGHDT, CDR2 YNNKEL (reference sequence). There are 15 residues in the CDR3. DNA for the CDR3: TGTGCCAGCAGCCAAGGGGTGGGTTTCCCCTATGGCTACACCTTC. It encodes CASSQGVGFPYGYTF.

This chain links TRBV30 with TRBJ1-6; a weak D match, TRBD1 (6 bases). Germline loops: CDR1 GTSNPN, CDR2 SVGIG (reference sequence). This CDR3 has 14 residues. The germline V and J ends were trimmed by 0 bases and 9 bases, with 12 bases remaining between them. The CDR3 region has the DNA TGTGCCTGGAGTGTAATCAGGGGTGGTTCACCCCTCCACTTT. Translating gives CAWSVIRGGSPLHF.

The chain combines TRBV13 with TRBJ1-6, with D possibly TRBD1 on 5 matching bases. Germline V gene lookup returns CDR1 PRHDT and CDR2 FYEKMQ (reference sequence). The CDR3 spans 14 residues. The V and J ends lost 5 bases and 3 bases respectively, with 8 bases between them. The chain's CDR3 is CASSAGHYNSPLHF. The CDR3 DNA sequence: TGTGCCAGCAGCGCCGGACACTATAATTCACCCCTCCACTTT.

The rearrangement links TRBV7-9 to TRBJ2-3; 10 positions match TRBD1. Trimming removed 5 bases from V and 1 base from J; junction bases left unmatched: 9. From germline, CDR1 is SEHNR and CDR2 FQNEAQ (reference sequence). The CDR3 spans 17 residues. CDR3 sequence: CASSPTPGTGGTDTQYF. CDR3 DNA: TGTGCCAGCAGCCCCACCCCCGGGACAGGGGGCACAGATACGCAGTATTTT.

The chain has TRBV20-1 and TRBJ2-1; 11 bases map to TRBD2. V lost 3 bases and J lost 5; bases outside the gene matches: 6. Looked up from germline, CDR1 is DFQATT and CDR2 is SNEGSKA (reference sequence). The CDR3 runs to 15 residues. The CDR3 loop is CSASRGTSGHNEQFF. The CDR3 DNA is TGCAGTGCTAGTCGCGGGACTAGCGGTCACAATGAGCAGTTCTTC.

This clone was counted ten times or more. V usage is TRBV9 and J usage is TRBJ1-2; 7 bases fit TRBD1. This CDR3 is 17 amino acids long. Germline CDR1 is SGDLS and CDR2 is YYNGEE. The ends lost 3 bases at V and 5 bases at J; junction bases unmatched: 16. Here the CDR3 reads CASSDGGPGQRYYGYTF. In DNA, the CDR3 is TGTGCCAGCAGCGATGGGGGCCCGGGACAGAGGTATTATGGCTACACCTTC.

The V and J genes are TRBV5-1 and TRBJ2-7; no firm D call. The CDR3 loop spans 15 amino acids. The V gene's germline CDR1 is SGHRS and CDR2 YFSETQ. With 5 bases removed from V and 4 bases from J, the gap between germline ends came to 19 bases. CDR3 residues: CASRLRPLLPYEQYF. The CDR3 bases are TGCGCCAGCAGGCTTCGGCCACTACTACCTTACGAGCAGTACTTC.

J is TRBJ1-4 and V is TRBV9; D perhaps matches TRBD1 (5 bases). Germline CDR1 SGDLS, CDR2 YYNGEE. V shed 3 bases and J shed 8 bases, with 14 bases lying between them. The CDR3 spans 14 residues. This chain's CDR3 is CASSGKGPREKLFF. Written as DNA, the CDR3 is TGTGCCAGCAGCGGTAAGGGGCCTAGGGAAAAACTGTTTTTT.

The chain combines TRBV5-1 with TRBJ1-2, with D perhaps matching TRBD1 (5 bases). V was pared by 0 bases and J by 1 base, with 10 bases between. The CDR3 sequence is 15 residues long. Germline V gene sequence: CDR1 SGHRS, CDR2 YFSETQ. CDR3 sequence: CASSLVGGLNYGYTF. The CDR3 nucleotides are TGCGCCAGCAGCTTGGTCGGGGGACTTAACTATGGCTACACCTTC. Looking up the rest from reference TRBV5-1 and TRBJ1-2 gives the full variable domain: KAGVTQTPRYLIKTRGQQVTLSCSPISGHRSVSWYQQTPGQGLQFLFEYFSETQRNKGNFPGRFSGRQFSNSRSEMNVSTLELGDSALYLCASSLVGGLNYGYTFGSGTRLTVV.